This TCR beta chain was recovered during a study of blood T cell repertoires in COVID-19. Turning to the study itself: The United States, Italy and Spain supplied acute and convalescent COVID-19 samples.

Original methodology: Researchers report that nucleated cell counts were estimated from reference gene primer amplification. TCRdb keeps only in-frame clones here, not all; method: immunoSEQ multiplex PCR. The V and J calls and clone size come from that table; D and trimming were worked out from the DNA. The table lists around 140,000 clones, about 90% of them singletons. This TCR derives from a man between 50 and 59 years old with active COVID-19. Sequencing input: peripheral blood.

The CDR3 DNA is TGCAGCGTTGCAGGGAATAGCAATCAGCCCCAGCATTTT. Translated: CSVAGNSNQPQHF. The chain carries TRBV29-1 and TRBJ1-5; D may be TRBD1 (5 bases). Germline values: CDR1 SQVTM, CDR2 ANQGSEA. The CDR3 is made up of 13 amino acids. V was trimmed by 4 bases and J by 0 bases, leaving 7 bases between them.